This T cell receptor beta chain was captured by sequencing in a study of CD8+ T cells in alopecia areata. Across the whole study: Treatment comprised oral tofacitinib, 5 to 10 mg twice daily, in treated patients. Study conclusions and caveats: Sequences from scalp samples also cover resident alphabeta T cells of normal skin.

Of note for this clone: What it binds is unknown.

The J segment lost 0 bases and the V segment lost 6 bases, leaving 5 bases of the junction unmatched. The CDR3 runs to 14 residues. Germline CDR1 is MNHNY and CDR2 is SVGAGI (reference sequence). The authors extracted RNA and reverse transcribed it into cDNA as the sequencing template. The protocol was immunoSEQ multiplex PCR, while the TCRdb copy is restricted to in-frame clones and leaves out a portion. Of roughly 150,000 clones in the sample, 45% to 60% were seen once. The source was CD8+ T cells sorted from blood, collected at week 0. This rearrangement joins TRBV6-6 to TRBJ2-7; the match to TRBD1 covers 7 bases. The clonotype was recovered from a human donor with alopecia areata. The CDR3 nucleotides are TGTGCCAGCAGCCCGACAGGGAGCTCCTACGAGCAGTACTTC. Translated, it gives CASSPTGSSYEQYF.